The source of this T cell receptor beta chain is a study of T-cell reconstitution after alpha-beta-depleted transplantation in children. The CDR3 loop spans 14 amino acids. V shed 1 base and J 1 base; nucleotides not matched to a gene: 2. Germline V gene data show CDR1 as DFQATT and CDR2 as SNEGSKA (reference sequence). This clonotype was detected ten times or more. A much larger clonotype is one base distant, so this may be a read error. Library preparation (for TCRbeta) was performed with unique molecular identifiers. TCRdb ran MiXCR on the PCR reads and lists one entry per CDR3 protein. The table has some 240,000 distinct CDR3 sequences, more than 7.5% seen once.

The chain is built from TRBV20-1 and TRBJ2-3; 7 bases align to TRBD2. The TCR comes from a human donor who donated a stem cell graft to a child with SCID. The input for sequencing was PBMCs from the stem cell graft donor, taken from the stem cell graft. The DNA for the CDR3 is TGCAGTGCTAGAGTGGGGGGGGGCACAGATACGCAGTATTTT. Protein: CSARVGGGTDTQYF.